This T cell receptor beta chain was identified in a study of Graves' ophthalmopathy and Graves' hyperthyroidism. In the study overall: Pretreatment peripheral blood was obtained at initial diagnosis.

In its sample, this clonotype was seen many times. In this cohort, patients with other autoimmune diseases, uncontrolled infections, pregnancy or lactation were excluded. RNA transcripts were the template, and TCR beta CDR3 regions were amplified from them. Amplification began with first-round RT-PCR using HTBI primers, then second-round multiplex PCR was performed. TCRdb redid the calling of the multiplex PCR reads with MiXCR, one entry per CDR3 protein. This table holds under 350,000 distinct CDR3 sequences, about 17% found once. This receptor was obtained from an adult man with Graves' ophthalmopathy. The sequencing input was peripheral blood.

In DNA, the CDR3 is TGTGCCACCAGCCCTCATTCCGGGGTCGAGCAGTACTTC. It yields the protein CATSPHSGVEQYF. J is TRBJ2-7 and V is TRBV15, with D possibly being TRBD2 (5 bases). Germline values: CDR1 LNHNV, CDR2 YYDKDF (reference sequence). This CDR3 comprises 13 residues. Trimming left V 5 bases short and J 6 bases short, with 14 bases between.